Below, one TCR beta chain is given with its context. Its antigen remains unidentified. No base quality values were provided; no much bigger clone lies one nucleotide off. The method behind the library was the immunoSEQ multiplex PCR assay. The source is immuneACCESS, and TCRdb retained only in-frame sequences with V and J called. Part of the clones is not carried over; for the studies checked, unresolved V genes explain less than half of this, and the remainder is unexplained. The table for this sample lists about 51,000 clones; about four fifths of them were counted only once. 10% of the sample lies in the top ten. Measured from the cysteine to the phenylalanine, the CDR3 is 15 residues long. The kept DNA is CDR3 alone, 45 bases in frame from the first base. The germline V gene gives CDR1 as MNHEY and CDR2 as SVGAGI. After removal of 5 bases from V and 8 bases from J, the junction retains 6 bases not matched to a gene.

The entry originates in a study of control samples from healthy donors and cancer patients (dated by TCRdb to 2020 to 2021). The chain employs TRBV6-5 and TRBJ2-1, with 13 bases matching TRBD2. The TCR comes from a man in his 70s in good health. Sequenced sample: blood. The DNA sequence is TGTGCCAGCAGTACTAGCGGGAGGGCCAGGTATGAGCAGTTCTTC. The encoded protein is CASSTSGRARYEQFF.